This T cell receptor (beta chain) is drawn from a study of blood T cell repertoires in COVID-19. At the level of the study: From the United States, Italy and Spain came samples of acute and convalescent COVID-19. In each case, the material was cDNA or gDNA derived from T cells, B-cell-depleted T cells, or PBMCs.

Those enrolled in Seattle joined during active infection and were followed longitudinally afterward. In the authors' methods: The authors estimated nucleated cell counts from reference gene primer amplification. The repertoire was sequenced with immunoSEQ multiplex PCR; TCRdb's copy has only in-frame clones and lacks some. D and trimming were read from the DNA, whereas the V and J calls and clone size are those reported in that table. The sample holds fewer than 450,000 clones, approximately 90% seen once. Trimming removed 3 bases from V and 6 bases from J; junction bases left unmatched: 2. CDR1 SGDLS and CDR2 YYNGEE come from the germline V gene. The CDR3 length is 13 residues.

This chain joins TRBV9 and TRBJ2-1; 8 bases match TRBD1. The receptor's source is a woman aged 45-65 years with COVID-19, enrolled during active disease. The sample was peripheral blood. The CDR3 spells CASSADRANEQFF. CDR3 DNA: TGTGCCAGCAGCGCGGACAGGGCCAATGAGCAGTTCTTC.